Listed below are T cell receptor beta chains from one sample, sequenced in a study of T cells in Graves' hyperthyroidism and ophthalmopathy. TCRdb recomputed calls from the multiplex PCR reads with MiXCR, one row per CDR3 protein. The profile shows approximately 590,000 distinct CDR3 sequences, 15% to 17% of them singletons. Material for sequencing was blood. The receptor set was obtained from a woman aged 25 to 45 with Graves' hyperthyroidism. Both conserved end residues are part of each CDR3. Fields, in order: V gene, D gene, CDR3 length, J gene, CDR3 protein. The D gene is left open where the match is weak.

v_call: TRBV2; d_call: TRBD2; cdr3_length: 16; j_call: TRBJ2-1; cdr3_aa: CASSPSPSGTVNEQFF
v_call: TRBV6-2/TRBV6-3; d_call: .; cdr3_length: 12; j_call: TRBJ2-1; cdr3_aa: CASSRGFREQFF
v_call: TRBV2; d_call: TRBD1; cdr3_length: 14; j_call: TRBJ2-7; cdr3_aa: CASRTTGVRNEQYF
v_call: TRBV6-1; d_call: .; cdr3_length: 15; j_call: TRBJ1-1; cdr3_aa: CASSLTVTRNTEAFF
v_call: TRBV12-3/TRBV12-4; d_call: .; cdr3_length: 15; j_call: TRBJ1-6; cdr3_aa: CASRASSSYNSPLHF
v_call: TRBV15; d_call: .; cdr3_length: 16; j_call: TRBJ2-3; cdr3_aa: CATSRDRIRTTDTQYF
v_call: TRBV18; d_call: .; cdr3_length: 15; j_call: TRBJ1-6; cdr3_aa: CASSPRPNQETPLHF
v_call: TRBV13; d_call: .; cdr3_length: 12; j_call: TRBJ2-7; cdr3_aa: CASSDRMSEQYF
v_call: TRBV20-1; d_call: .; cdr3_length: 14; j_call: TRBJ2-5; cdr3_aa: CSAKNSWYQETQYF
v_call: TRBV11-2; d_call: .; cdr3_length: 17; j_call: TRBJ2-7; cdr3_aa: CASTTNKQGAQNYEQYF
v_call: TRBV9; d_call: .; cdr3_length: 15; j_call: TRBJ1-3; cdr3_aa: CASSVMGTSGNTIYF
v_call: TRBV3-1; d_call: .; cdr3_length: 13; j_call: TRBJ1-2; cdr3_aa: CASMGGGRGGYTF
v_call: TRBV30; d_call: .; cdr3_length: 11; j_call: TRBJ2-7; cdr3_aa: CAWSVQSEQYF
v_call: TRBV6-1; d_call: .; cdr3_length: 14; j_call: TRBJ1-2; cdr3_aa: CVSSDLTVNYGYTF
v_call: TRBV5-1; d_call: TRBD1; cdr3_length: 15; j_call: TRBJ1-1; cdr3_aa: CASSAAGQTNTEAFF
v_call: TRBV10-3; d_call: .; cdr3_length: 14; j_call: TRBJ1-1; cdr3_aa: CAISLQGRVTEAFF
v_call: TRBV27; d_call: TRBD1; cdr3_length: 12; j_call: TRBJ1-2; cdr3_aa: CASSPGTGSYTF
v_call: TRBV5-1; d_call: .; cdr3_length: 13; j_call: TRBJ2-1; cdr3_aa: CASSSSYNNEQFF
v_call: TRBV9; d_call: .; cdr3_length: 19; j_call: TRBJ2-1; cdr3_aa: CASSSPFSRDGSSYNEQFF
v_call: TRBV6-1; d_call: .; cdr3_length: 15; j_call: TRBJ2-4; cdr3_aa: CASRERGLAKNIQYF
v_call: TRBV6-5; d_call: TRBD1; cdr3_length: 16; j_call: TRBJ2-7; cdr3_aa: CASSYSIGTGGDEQYF
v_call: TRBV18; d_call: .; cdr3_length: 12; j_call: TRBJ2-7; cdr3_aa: CASGQSSYEQYF
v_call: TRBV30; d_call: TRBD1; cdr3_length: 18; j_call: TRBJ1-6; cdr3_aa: CAWRSDRGYFSSNSPLHF
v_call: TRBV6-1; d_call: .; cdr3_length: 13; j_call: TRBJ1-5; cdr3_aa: CASSSNRYQPQHF
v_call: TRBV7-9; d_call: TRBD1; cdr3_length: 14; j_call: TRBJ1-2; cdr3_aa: CASSPTTGDYGYTF
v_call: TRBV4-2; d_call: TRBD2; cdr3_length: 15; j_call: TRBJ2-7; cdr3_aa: CASSQEGLALGEQYF
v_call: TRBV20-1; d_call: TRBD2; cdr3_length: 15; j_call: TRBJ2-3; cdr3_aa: CSAPAGGLLGDTQYF
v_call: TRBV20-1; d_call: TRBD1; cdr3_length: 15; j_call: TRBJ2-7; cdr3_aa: CSARDGTGGAYEQYF
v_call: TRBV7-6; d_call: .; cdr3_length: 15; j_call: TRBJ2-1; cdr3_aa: CASSLAGDGYNEQFF
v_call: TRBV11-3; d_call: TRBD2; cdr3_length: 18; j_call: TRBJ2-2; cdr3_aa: CASSSRDPGLGPPGELFF
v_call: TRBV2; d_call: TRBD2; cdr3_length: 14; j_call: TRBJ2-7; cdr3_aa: CASSAGTTNYEQYF
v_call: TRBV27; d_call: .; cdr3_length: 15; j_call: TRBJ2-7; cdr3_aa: CASSFMWGGGYEQYF
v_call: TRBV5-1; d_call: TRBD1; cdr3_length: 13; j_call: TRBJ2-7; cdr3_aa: CASSRQGNYEQYF
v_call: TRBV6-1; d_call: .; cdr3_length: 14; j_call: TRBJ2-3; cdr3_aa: CASSQASWADTQYF
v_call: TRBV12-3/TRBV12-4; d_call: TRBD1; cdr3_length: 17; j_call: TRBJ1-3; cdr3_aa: CASSRRTGGEAGNTIYF
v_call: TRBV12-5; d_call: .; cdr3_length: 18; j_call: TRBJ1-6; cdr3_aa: CASGLVLGGTIPNSPLHF
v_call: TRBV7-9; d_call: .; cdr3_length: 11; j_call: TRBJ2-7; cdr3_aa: CASSLEDRLYF
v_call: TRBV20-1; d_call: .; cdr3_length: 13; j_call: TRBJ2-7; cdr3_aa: CSARLSGSYEQYF
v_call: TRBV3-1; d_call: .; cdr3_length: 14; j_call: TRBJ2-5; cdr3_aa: CASSRPEGAETQYF
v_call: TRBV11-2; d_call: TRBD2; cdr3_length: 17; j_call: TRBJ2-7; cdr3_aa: CASSSLAGGPILYEQYF
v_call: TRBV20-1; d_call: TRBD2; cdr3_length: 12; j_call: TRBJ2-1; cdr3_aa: CSARRLANEQFF
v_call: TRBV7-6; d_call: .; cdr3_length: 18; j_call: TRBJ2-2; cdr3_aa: CASSPPIGGHSGTGELFF
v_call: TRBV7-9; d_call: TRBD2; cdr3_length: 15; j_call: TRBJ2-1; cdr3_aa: CASRTSGRGGGEQFF
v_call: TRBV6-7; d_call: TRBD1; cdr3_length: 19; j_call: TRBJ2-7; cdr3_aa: CASLSAGDATGGKSYEQYF
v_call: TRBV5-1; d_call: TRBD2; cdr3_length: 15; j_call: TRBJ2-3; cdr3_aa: CASSPWTSVTDTQYF
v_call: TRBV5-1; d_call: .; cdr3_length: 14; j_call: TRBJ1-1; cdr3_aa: CASSLGTMDTEAFF
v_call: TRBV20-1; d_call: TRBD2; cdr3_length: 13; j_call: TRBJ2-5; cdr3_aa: CSAGTSGRLAQYF
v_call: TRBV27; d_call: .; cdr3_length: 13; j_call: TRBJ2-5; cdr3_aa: CATGKGQKETQYF
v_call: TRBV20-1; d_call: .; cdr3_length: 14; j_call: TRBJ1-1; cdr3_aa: CSARTQGRDSKAFF
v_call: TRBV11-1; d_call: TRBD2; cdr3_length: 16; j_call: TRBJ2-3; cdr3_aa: CASSRLADSSTDTQYF